This T cell receptor (beta chain) was recorded in a study of shared clonotypes between healthy human individuals. Germline V gene data show CDR1 as MDHEN and CDR2 as SYDVKM. This CDR3 is 14 amino acids long. Trimming left V 5 bases short and J 0 bases short, with 11 bases between. Here immunoSEQ multiplex PCR was the method, and the copy in TCRdb shows in-frame clones only, minus some. The top ten clones hold roughly 0.07% of a sample with some 200,000 clones, 90% to 95% of them seen once. This chain connects TRBV28 to TRBJ2-7; D is unclear. The receptor was isolated from a woman in her 30s in good health. The specimen was naive CD4+ T cells sorted from blood. As for subset: CD45RA+ positively selected. Here the CDR3 reads CASSPELRSYEQYF. Written as DNA, the CDR3 is TGTGCCAGCAGTCCCGAACTACGCTCCTACGAGCAGTACTTC.